This TCR beta chain originates from a study of blood T cell repertoires in COVID-19. On the study more broadly: Italy, Spain and the United States were the sources of the convalescent and acute COVID-19 samples. Sources were T cells, B-cell-depleted T cells, or PBMCs; the material itself was cDNA or gDNA.

Germline V gene sequence: CDR1 MDHEN, CDR2 SYDVKM. The length of the CDR3 is 13 residues. The V gene lost 3 bases and the J gene lost 4 bases, with 9 bases spanning the gap. Per the original data handling: Using reference gene primer amplification, nucleated cell counts were estimated. This table comes from immunoSEQ multiplex PCR, and its TCRdb copy is limited to in-frame clones, with some not included. V and J calls and clone size are those listed in that table; D and trimming were worked out from the DNA. This sample carries roughly 200,000 clones, roughly 90% of them seen once, and the ten largest clones take 0.5% to 0.75%.

This clonotype originated in a man between 50 and 59 years old with acute or convalescent COVID-19. The V and J genes are TRBV28 and TRBJ1-2; D ambiguous. Source material: peripheral blood. The DNA for the CDR3 is TGTGCCAGCAGTTTGAGCCGAGCCTATGGCTACACCTTC. It translates to CASSLSRAYGYTF.